This TCR beta chain was recorded in a study of cytomegalovirus exposure and HLA in healthy donors. Study-wide findings and caveats: The authors later linked a missense DCLRE1C variant to TCR beta V- and J-gene trimming.

The PCR contained 60 Vbeta and 13 Jbeta primers. Clones were sequenced by immunoSEQ multiplex PCR, and TCRdb holds only the in-frame ones, with some missing. In the table there are under 130,000 clones, approximately 79% of which are singletons. Though probably carrying unrecorded immune exposures, donors were nominally healthy at sampling. Concerning this clone: Its antigen is not identified.

The material sequenced was PBMCs. This TCR was sampled from a middle-aged man in good health and CMV-seropositive.

DNA of the CDR3: TGCAGCGTGAAACTAGCGGGAGGGCTCTCGACCCAGTACTTC. It codes for CSVKLAGGLSTQYF. The chain employs TRBV29-1 and TRBJ2-5, with TRBD2 identical over 13 bases. The CDR3 spans 14 residues. The V gene end was trimmed by 6 bases and the J gene end by 7 bases; junction bases not matched to a gene: 8. Germline V gene data show CDR1 as SQVTM and CDR2 as ANQGSEA.